These T cell receptor beta chains were read from a single sample in a study of response to subunit inactivated influenza vaccine. One entry per CDR3 protein, called by TCRdb with MiXCR from the RT-PCR reads. Among roughly 710,000 distinct CDR3 sequences listed, around 13% were seen once. The material was PBMCs from blood, obtained 14 days before vaccination. These receptors originate from a man aged 50-60 years who received an inactivated influenza vaccine. CDR3s include the opening cysteine and the closing phenylalanine or tryptophan. Fields, in order: V gene, clone size, D gene, J gene, CDR3 DNA, CDR3 protein. D genes are given only for firm matches. Only part of the rows carry a size: once, few, many, or a class if the clone is expanded.

V gene: TRBV12-3/TRBV12-4
clone size: few
D gene: .
J gene: TRBJ2-7
CDR3 DNA: TGTGCCAGCAGTTTACCAGGGGCGCCTACCTACGAGCAGTACTTC
CDR3 protein: CASSLPGAPTYEQYF

V gene: TRBV5-1
clone size: few
D gene: TRBD1
J gene: TRBJ2-1
CDR3 DNA: TGCGCCAGCAGCTCCCGTATCGGGACAGGGTCCGTCGGTGAGCAGTTCTTC
CDR3 protein: CASSSRIGTGSVGEQFF

V gene: TRBV4-3
clone size: few
D gene: .
J gene: TRBJ2-1
CDR3 DNA: TGCGCCAGCAGCCAGGGGGCCCCCTACAATGAGCAGTTCTTC
CDR3 protein: CASSQGAPYNEQFF

V gene: TRBV20-1
clone size: .
D gene: TRBD2
J gene: TRBJ2-7
CDR3 DNA: TGCAGTGCGAGCGGGACTAGCGCGTCCCGATACGAGCAGTACTTC
CDR3 protein: CSASGTSASRYEQYF

V gene: TRBV4-1
clone size: .
D gene: TRBD1
J gene: TRBJ1-1
CDR3 DNA: TGCGCCAGCAGCCAGAAGGGGGCCAGGGAGGGAACTGAAGCTTTCTTT
CDR3 protein: CASSQKGAREGTEAFF

V gene: TRBV4-1
clone size: .
D gene: TRBD1
J gene: TRBJ2-7
CDR3 DNA: TGCGCCAGCAGCCATGATCCAGGGGGCTACGAGCAGAACTTC
CDR3 protein: CASSHDPGGYEQNF

V gene: TRBV4-3
clone size: many
D gene: .
J gene: TRBJ2-2
CDR3 DNA: TGCGCCAGCAGCCAAGGCGTGCGGGGCGGGGAGCTGTTTTTT
CDR3 protein: CASSQGVRGGELFF

V gene: TRBV7-2
clone size: few
D gene: .
J gene: TRBJ1-1
CDR3 DNA: TGTGCCAGCAGCTTAAATCCGCCTCTTGAAGCTTTCTTT
CDR3 protein: CASSLNPPLEAFF

V gene: TRBV6-2/TRBV6-3
clone size: .
D gene: .
J gene: TRBJ2-1
CDR3 DNA: TGTGCCAGCAGTTACCAGGGCAGGGATCCCTACAATGAGCAGTTCTTC
CDR3 protein: CASSYQGRDPYNEQFF

V gene: TRBV10-3
clone size: few
D gene: TRBD2
J gene: TRBJ2-3
CDR3 DNA: TGTGCCATCAGCGGTCCGGGACTAGCGGGGGGATATAGCACAGATACGCAGTATTTT
CDR3 protein: CAISGPGLAGGYSTDTQYF

V gene: TRBV18
clone size: few
D gene: .
J gene: TRBJ2-5
CDR3 DNA: TGTGCCAGCTCACCAGGCAGGTCCCAAGAGACCCAGTACTTC
CDR3 protein: CASSPGRSQETQYF

V gene: TRBV29-1
clone size: .
D gene: .
J gene: TRBJ2-7
CDR3 DNA: TGCAGCGGGGGGGGGGGCCCCTACGAGCAGTACTTC
CDR3 protein: CSGGGGPYEQYF

V gene: TRBV12-3/TRBV12-4
clone size: few
D gene: .
J gene: TRBJ2-7
CDR3 DNA: TGTGCCAGCAGTCCTTGGCAGGGTGGCGAGCAGTACTTC
CDR3 protein: CASSPWQGGEQYF

V gene: TRBV20-1
clone size: .
D gene: .
J gene: TRBJ2-1
CDR3 DNA: TGCAGTGCTAGGCCCACAGGCTTAGTAATCAATGAGCAGTTCTTC
CDR3 protein: CSARPTGLVINEQFF

V gene: TRBV2
clone size: few
D gene: .
J gene: TRBJ2-5
CDR3 DNA: TGTGCCAGCAGTGAACGGACCCAGTACTTC
CDR3 protein: CASSERTQYF

V gene: TRBV12-3/TRBV12-4
clone size: .
D gene: .
J gene: TRBJ2-1
CDR3 DNA: TGTGCCAGCAGTTTCATGGCGGACAATGAGCAGTTCTTC
CDR3 protein: CASSFMADNEQFF

V gene: TRBV5-1
clone size: few
D gene: TRBD1
J gene: TRBJ2-1
CDR3 DNA: TGCGCCAGCAGCACTCGACAGGGTTTAGGTGGTGAGCAGTTCTTC
CDR3 protein: CASSTRQGLGGEQFF

V gene: TRBV9
clone size: .
D gene: TRBD2
J gene: TRBJ2-1
CDR3 DNA: TGTGCCAGCACCGCCCCTAGCGGGAGCCAGTACAATGAGCAGTTCTTC
CDR3 protein: CASTAPSGSQYNEQFF

V gene: TRBV27
clone size: few
D gene: .
J gene: TRBJ2-3
CDR3 DNA: TGTGCCAGCAGTTTATCTGGGGGTCATACGCAGTATTTT
CDR3 protein: CASSLSGGHTQYF

V gene: TRBV28
clone size: .
D gene: .
J gene: TRBJ2-3
CDR3 DNA: TGTGCCAGCAGTTTTCTTGGCGGGACCGGCACAGATACGCAGTATTTT
CDR3 protein: CASSFLGGTGTDTQYF

V gene: TRBV20-1
clone size: many
D gene: .
J gene: TRBJ2-1
CDR3 DNA: TGCAGTGCTAGCGAGCTCACCCCGGCCTCCTACAATGAGCAGTTCTTC
CDR3 protein: CSASELTPASYNEQFF

V gene: TRBV7-2
clone size: .
D gene: .
J gene: TRBJ2-1
CDR3 DNA: TGTGCCAGCAGTTACCGGACAATGGACAATGAGCAGTTCTTC
CDR3 protein: CASSYRTMDNEQFF

V gene: TRBV7-3
clone size: .
D gene: .
J gene: TRBJ2-5
CDR3 DNA: TGTGCCAGCAGCTTTAACGCCCAAGAGACCCAGTACTTC
CDR3 protein: CASSFNAQETQYF

V gene: TRBV5-1
clone size: .
D gene: TRBD1
J gene: TRBJ2-3
CDR3 DNA: TGCGCCAGCAGCTTGCCCGGGACAGGGGCCACAGATACGCAGTATTTT
CDR3 protein: CASSLPGTGATDTQYF

V gene: TRBV6-2/TRBV6-3
clone size: .
D gene: TRBD1
J gene: TRBJ2-6
CDR3 DNA: TGTGCCAGCAGTAAGACAGGGGGCGGATCTGGGGCCAACGTCCTGACTTTC
CDR3 protein: CASSKTGGGSGANVLTF

V gene: TRBV12-3/TRBV12-4
clone size: once
D gene: TRBD1
J gene: TRBJ2-5
CDR3 DNA: TGTGCCAGCAGTAGCAGACAGGGGGCGAAGGAGACCCAGTACTTC
CDR3 protein: CASSSRQGAKETQYF

V gene: TRBV7-2
clone size: few
D gene: .
J gene: TRBJ2-2
CDR3 DNA: TGTGCCAGCAGCTTGTCCAGCTACACCGGGGAGCTGTTTTTT
CDR3 protein: CASSLSSYTGELFF

V gene: TRBV20-1
clone size: .
D gene: .
J gene: TRBJ2-6
CDR3 DNA: TGCAGTGCTGGGGGGGACAGGAGAGATTACTCTGGGGCCAACGTCCTGACTTTC
CDR3 protein: CSAGGDRRDYSGANVLTF

V gene: TRBV27
clone size: few
D gene: TRBD1
J gene: TRBJ1-4
CDR3 DNA: TGTGCCAGCAGTTCGACAGGGGTGTATCTTGAAAAACTGTTTTTT
CDR3 protein: CASSSTGVYLEKLFF

V gene: TRBV7-2
clone size: few
D gene: TRBD1
J gene: TRBJ2-5
CDR3 DNA: TGTGCCAGCAGCTTAAGTGGACAGGGGGGTTGGGAGACCCAGTACTTC
CDR3 protein: CASSLSGQGGWETQYF

V gene: TRBV20-1
clone size: few
D gene: .
J gene: TRBJ1-2
CDR3 DNA: TGCAGTGCTCCCCGGGGGGGTTATGGCTACACCTTC
CDR3 protein: CSAPRGGYGYTF

V gene: TRBV5-1
clone size: .
D gene: .
J gene: TRBJ2-7
CDR3 DNA: TGCGCCAGCAGCAGAGACATTGGCTCCTACGAGCAGTACTTC
CDR3 protein: CASSRDIGSYEQYF

V gene: TRBV7-6
clone size: few
D gene: TRBD1
J gene: TRBJ2-5
CDR3 DNA: TGTGCCAGCAGCTTGGGGACAGGGTCTTTAGAGACCCAGTACTTC
CDR3 protein: CASSLGTGSLETQYF

V gene: TRBV20-1
clone size: few
D gene: .
J gene: TRBJ2-6
CDR3 DNA: TGCAGTGCTAGAGATCCCGCTGCCGGGGCCAACGTCCTGACTTTC
CDR3 protein: CSARDPAAGANVLTF

V gene: TRBV5-1
clone size: few
D gene: .
J gene: TRBJ2-1
CDR3 DNA: TGCGCCAGCAGCCCGGAGGGACTGCCACGCGAGCAGTTCTTC
CDR3 protein: CASSPEGLPREQFF

V gene: TRBV6-1
clone size: .
D gene: TRBD1
J gene: TRBJ1-3
CDR3 DNA: TGTGCCAGCAGTCAAACAGGGGGCTCGGGAAACACCATATATTTT
CDR3 protein: CASSQTGGSGNTIYF

V gene: TRBV3-1
clone size: many
D gene: TRBD1
J gene: TRBJ2-5
CDR3 DNA: TGTGCCAGCGGCCCGGTGTTGACAGGGGGAGGGACCCAGTACTTC
CDR3 protein: CASGPVLTGGGTQYF

V gene: TRBV7-8
clone size: .
D gene: TRBD2
J gene: TRBJ2-3
CDR3 DNA: TGTGCCAGCAGCTTAGTCGGGGGAGGGCCCACAGATACGCAGTATTTT
CDR3 protein: CASSLVGGGPTDTQYF

V gene: TRBV6-2/TRBV6-3
clone size: few
D gene: TRBD2
J gene: TRBJ2-3
CDR3 DNA: TGTGCCAGCAGTTACCGGATGGCGGGAGGAGGCACAGATACGCAGTATTTT
CDR3 protein: CASSYRMAGGGTDTQYF

V gene: TRBV7-9
clone size: .
D gene: TRBD1
J gene: TRBJ1-1
CDR3 DNA: TGTGCCAGCAGCCCGGGACAGGCCATGAACACTGAAGCTTTCTTT
CDR3 protein: CASSPGQAMNTEAFF

V gene: TRBV28
clone size: .
D gene: .
J gene: TRBJ2-7
CDR3 DNA: TGTGCCAGCAGTTTTAAGCGGTACGAGCAGTACTTC
CDR3 protein: CASSFKRYEQYF

V gene: TRBV7-2
clone size: .
D gene: .
J gene: TRBJ2-1
CDR3 DNA: TGTGCCAGCAGCCTAAGACGGCGGGTGTCTGGCAATGAGCAGTTCTTC
CDR3 protein: CASSLRRRVSGNEQFF

V gene: TRBV20-1
clone size: few
D gene: TRBD1
J gene: TRBJ2-1
CDR3 DNA: TGCAGTGCCTCACCCAGGACAGGGGTATATGAGCAGTTCTTC
CDR3 protein: CSASPRTGVYEQFF

V gene: TRBV12-3/TRBV12-4
clone size: .
D gene: TRBD2
J gene: TRBJ2-7
CDR3 DNA: TGTGCCACCGCCCGGGGCGGGAGTCCGTACGAGCAGTACTTC
CDR3 protein: CATARGGSPYEQYF